This paragraph reports one T cell receptor (beta chain). Its antigen remains unknown. Assay used: immunoSEQ multiplex PCR; TCRdb lists only in-frame clones, some missing. There are roughly 73,000 clones in the sample; roughly two thirds occur only once, and about 5% lies in the top ten. The sample comes from a study of vaccination effects on CD4 cells after COVID-19. Antigen-specific CD4+ T cell clonotypes were called by their expansion after viral peptide-pool culture in ViraFEST. The authors isolated CD4+ T cells after 10 days of culture. Sometime from March through December 2020, the person acquired a SARS-CoV-2 infection that PCR confirmed. For each well, 1.5 million to 2 million PBMC were cultured with 10 IU/ml IL-2 and roughly 10 ug/ml peptides. With an HIV-1 Nef peptide pool, the negative control culture was set up. Germline CDR1 reads MNHEY; CDR2 reads SVGEGT. This CDR3 comprises 15 residues. Trimming took 6 bases from V and 6 from J; bases not matched to a gene: 8.

The clonotype comes from a human donor who had a prior SARS-CoV-2 infection. The sample here was CD4+ T cells from PBMCs cultured with HIV peptides, taken before COVID-19 vaccination. Subset meaning: HIV-1 Nef peptide pool negative control/reference culture. This chain connects TRBV6-2 or TRBV6-3 to TRBJ1-5, with 10 nucleotides matching TRBD1. For the CDR3, the DNA is TGTGCCAGCAGCATAAGGGACAGGGGAGGTCAGCCCCAGCATTTT. This encodes CASSIRDRGGQPQHF.